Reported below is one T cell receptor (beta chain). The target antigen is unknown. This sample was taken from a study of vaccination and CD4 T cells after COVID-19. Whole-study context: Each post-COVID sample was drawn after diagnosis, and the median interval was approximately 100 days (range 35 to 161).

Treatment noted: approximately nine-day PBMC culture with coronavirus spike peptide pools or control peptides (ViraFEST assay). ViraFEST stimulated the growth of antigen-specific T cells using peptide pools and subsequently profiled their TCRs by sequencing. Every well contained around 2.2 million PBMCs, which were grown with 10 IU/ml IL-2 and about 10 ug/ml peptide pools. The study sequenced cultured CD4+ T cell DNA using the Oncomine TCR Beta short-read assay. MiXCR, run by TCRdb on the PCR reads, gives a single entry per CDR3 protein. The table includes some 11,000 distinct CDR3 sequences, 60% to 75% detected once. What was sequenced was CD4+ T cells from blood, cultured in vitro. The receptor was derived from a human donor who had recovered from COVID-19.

The CDR3 protein is CSARVQVAADTQYF. The CDR3 nucleotides are TGCAGTGCTAGAGTACAGGTTGCAGCAGATACGCAGTATTTT. The rearrangement joins TRBV20-1 to TRBJ2-3; possible D gene TRBD1, 5 bases. Deletions cut 1 base from V and 4 bases from J, with 12 bases between. CDR1 and CDR2 (germline): DFQATT, SNEGSKA (reference sequence). The CDR3 runs 14 residues.